This T cell receptor beta chain was profiled in a study of siplizumab effects on memory and regulatory T cells. Germline lookup yields CDR1 MNHNS and CDR2 SASEGT. The V end was cut by 3 bases, the J end by 7 bases, with 15 bases between. The CDR3 is 14 residues long. The data were produced by immunoSEQ multiplex PCR, yet TCRdb's version contains in-frame clones alone and is incomplete. In the table there are tens of thousands of clones, 80% to 95% of which are singletons. The TCR comes from a human donor in good health. The sequenced sample was CD8+ T cells sorted from blood. This rearrangement joins TRBV6-1 to TRBJ1-1, with D perhaps TRBD1 (5 bases). This CDR3 is CASSDTAGRGEAFF. DNA for the CDR3: TGTGCCAGCAGTGATACAGCGGGAAGGGGTGAAGCTTTCTTT.